The rows below give T cell receptor beta chains drawn from one sample of a study of tumor and adjacent non-tumor tissue in lung cancer. TCRdb passed the multiplex PCR reads through MiXCR, listing each CDR3 protein once. The table includes 85,000 to 100,000 distinct CDR3 sequences, 67% detected once. Source material: lung tumor tissue. These TCRs come from a man aged 55 to 69 with non-small cell lung cancer. Both conserved end residues are part of each CDR3. A D gene is named only where the DNA matches it firmly. Clone size is not always given. Where it is, it says once, few, many or a class for expanded clones.

size: medium-sized; V: TRBV11-2; J: TRBJ2-7; D: NA; CDR3: CASSLGGAAYEQYF; DNA: TGTGCCAGCAGCTTAGGAGGGGCGGCCTACGAGCAGTACTTC
size: NA; V: TRBV11-3; J: TRBJ2-7; D: NA; CDR3: CASSLGPEGYEQYF; DNA: TGTGCCAGCAGCCTAGGACCCGAAGGCTACGAGCAGTACTTC
size: many; V: TRBV20-1; J: TRBJ2-5; D: TRBD2; CDR3: CSAGLGTSGGRETQYF; DNA: TGCAGTGCTGGCTTAGGGACTAGCGGGGGGCGGGAGACCCAGTACTTC
size: NA; V: TRBV11-1; J: TRBJ1-1; D: NA; CDR3: CASSPADTENTEAFF; DNA: TGTGCCAGCAGCCCAGCAGACACAGAGAACACTGAAGCTTTCTTT
size: NA; V: TRBV6-1; J: TRBJ1-5; D: NA; CDR3: CASSEGLDTGYSNQPQHF; DNA: TGTGCCAGCAGTGAAGGTTTGGACACGGGATATAGCAATCAGCCCCAGCATTTT
size: medium-sized; V: TRBV4-1; J: TRBJ1-2; D: NA; CDR3: CASSQARWAENYGYTF; DNA: TGCGCCAGCAGCCAAGCTCGATGGGCGGAAAACTATGGCTACACCTTC
size: NA; V: TRBV11-2; J: TRBJ1-1; D: NA; CDR3: CASSITVNTEAFF; DNA: TGTGCCAGCAGCATAACTGTGAACACTGAAGCTTTCTTT
size: NA; V: TRBV10-3; J: TRBJ2-7; D: TRBD2; CDR3: CAISAGLADPYEQYF; DNA: TGTGCCATCAGTGCGGGACTAGCGGATCCCTACGAGCAGTACTTC
size: NA; V: TRBV6-6; J: TRBJ2-3; D: NA; CDR3: CASSYREDSSYTDTQYF; DNA: TGTGCCAGCAGTTACCGGGAGGACAGTTCTTACACAGATACGCAGTATTTT
size: NA; V: TRBV6-6; J: TRBJ2-7; D: NA; CDR3: CASSPGTGSYERYF; DNA: TGTGCCAGCAGCCCCGGAACAGGGTCCTACGAGCGGTACTTC
size: NA; V: TRBV5-1; J: TRBJ2-1; D: TRBD2; CDR3: CANSLEASGGNEQFF; DNA: TGCGCCAACAGCTTGGAGGCTAGCGGGGGCAATGAGCAGTTCTTC
size: NA; V: TRBV5-1; J: TRBJ2-5; D: NA; CDR3: CASGVEGETQYF; DNA: TGCGCCAGCGGGGTGGAAGGGGAGACCCAGTACTTC
size: NA; V: TRBV6-6; J: TRBJ2-7; D: NA; CDR3: CASTEGTKIYERYF; DNA: TGCGCCAGCACCGAGGGGACAAAGATCTACGAGCGGTACTTC
size: NA; V: TRBV4-2; J: TRBJ2-4; D: TRBD2; CDR3: CASSQALASGLLAKNIQYF; DNA: TGTGCTAGCAGCCAAGCGCTGGCTAGCGGATTGTTAGCCAAAAACATTCAGTACTTC
size: many; V: TRBV30; J: TRBJ1-1; D: NA; CDR3: CAWSLRGPQGSTEAFF; DNA: TGTGCCTGGAGTTTAAGGGGCCCTCAGGGATCCACTGAAGCTTTCTTT
size: NA; V: TRBV4-1; J: TRBJ2-2; D: TRBD1; CDR3: CVNSQGTESNTGELFF; DNA: TGCGTCAACAGCCAAGGGACAGAGTCGAACACCGGGGAGCTGTTTTTT
size: NA; V: TRBV11-1; J: TRBJ2-7; D: TRBD1; CDR3: CASSMSDRGYKQYF; DNA: TGTGCCAGCAGTATGTCAGACAGGGGCTACAAGCAGTATTTC
size: NA; V: TRBV20-1; J: TRBJ2-7; D: NA; CDR3: CSARPGPYEQYF; DNA: TGCAGTGCTAGACCCGGGCCCTACGAGCAGTACTTC
size: many; V: TRBV27; J: TRBJ2-1; D: TRBD2; CDR3: CASSPGLANYNEQFF; DNA: TGTGCCAGCAGTCCGGGACTAGCGAACTACAATGAGCAGTTCTTC
size: NA; V: TRBV12-5; J: TRBJ2-1; D: NA; CDR3: CVSGLIAWDEQFF; DNA: TGTGTTAGTGGTTTAATAGCCTGGGATGAGCAGTTCTTC
size: NA; V: TRBV20-1; J: TRBJ2-7; D: NA; CDR3: CSARHVRSSYEQYF; DNA: TGCAGTGCTAGACATGTACGAAGCTCCTACGAGCAGTACTTC
size: NA; V: TRBV6-2/TRBV6-3; J: TRBJ1-1; D: NA; CDR3: CASRDTMNTEASF; DNA: TGTGCCAGCAGGGATACCATGAACACTGAAGCTTCCTTT
size: NA; V: TRBV6-5; J: TRBJ2-1; D: NA; CDR3: CASSYSGEGDEQFF; DNA: TGTGCTAGCAGTTACTCAGGGGAGGGCGATGAGCAGTTCTTC